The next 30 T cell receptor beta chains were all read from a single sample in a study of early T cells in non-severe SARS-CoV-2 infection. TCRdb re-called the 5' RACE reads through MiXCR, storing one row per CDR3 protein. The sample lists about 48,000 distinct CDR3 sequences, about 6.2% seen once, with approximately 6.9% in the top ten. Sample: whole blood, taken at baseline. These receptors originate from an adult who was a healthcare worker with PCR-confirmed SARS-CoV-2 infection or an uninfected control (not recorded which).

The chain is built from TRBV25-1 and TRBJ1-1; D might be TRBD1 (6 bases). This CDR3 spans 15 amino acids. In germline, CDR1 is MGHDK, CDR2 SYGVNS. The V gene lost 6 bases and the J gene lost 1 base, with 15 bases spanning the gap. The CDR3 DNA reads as TGTGCCAGCAGGGGGGCTGGGCGGACGAACACTGAAGCTTTCTTT. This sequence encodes CASRGAGRTNTEAFF.

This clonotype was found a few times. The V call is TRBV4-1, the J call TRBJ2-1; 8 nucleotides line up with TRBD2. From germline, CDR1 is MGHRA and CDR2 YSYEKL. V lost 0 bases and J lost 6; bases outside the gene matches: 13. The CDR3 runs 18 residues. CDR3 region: CASSQDGVGAGVSNEQFF. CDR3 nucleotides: TGCGCCAGCAGCCAAGATGGAGTTGGAGCGGGAGTATCCAATGAGCAGTTCTTC.

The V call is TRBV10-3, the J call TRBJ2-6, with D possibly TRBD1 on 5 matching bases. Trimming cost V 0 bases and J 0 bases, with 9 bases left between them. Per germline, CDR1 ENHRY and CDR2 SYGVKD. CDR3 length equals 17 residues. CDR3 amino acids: CAISESRQSSGANVLTF. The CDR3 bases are TGTGCCATCAGTGAGTCGAGACAGAGCTCTGGGGCCAACGTCCTGACTTTC.

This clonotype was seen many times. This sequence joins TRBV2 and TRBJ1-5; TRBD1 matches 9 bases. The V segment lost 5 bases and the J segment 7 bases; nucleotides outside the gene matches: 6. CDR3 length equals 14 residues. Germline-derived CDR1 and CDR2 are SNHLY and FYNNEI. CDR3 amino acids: CASSPGQGIQPQHF. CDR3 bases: TGTGCCAGCAGTCCCGGACAGGGGATCCAGCCCCAGCATTTT.

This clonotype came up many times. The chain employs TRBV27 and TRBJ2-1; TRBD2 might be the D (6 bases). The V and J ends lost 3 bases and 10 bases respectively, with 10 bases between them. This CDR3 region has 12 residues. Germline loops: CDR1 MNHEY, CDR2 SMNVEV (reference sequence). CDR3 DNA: TGTGCCAGCAGTTTCCCTCTAGCGGAGCAGTTCTTC. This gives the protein CASSFPLAEQFF.

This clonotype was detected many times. The CDR3 loop is CASSIQRHPGANVLTF. CDR3 in DNA: TGTGCCAGCAGCATCCAGCGGCACCCTGGGGCCAACGTCCTGACTTTC. The chain joins TRBV7-8 to TRBJ2-6; possible D gene TRBD2, 5 bases. CDR3 length: 16 residues. From germline, CDR1 is SGHVS and CDR2 FQNEAQ. V was pared by 5 bases and J by 2 bases, with 13 bases between. The whole variable domain, filled in from reference TRBV7-8 and TRBJ2-6, reads GAGVSQSPRYKVAKRGQDVALRCDPISGHVSLFWYQQALGQGPEFLTYFQNEAQLDKSGLPSDRFFAERPEGSVSTLKIQRTQQEDSAVYLCASSIQRHPGANVLTFGAGSRLTVL.

As DNA, the CDR3 is TGTGCCAGCACCCTGGGGTGGAGCGGTTACGAGCAGTACTTC. Protein product: CASTLGWSGYEQYF. The rearrangement uses TRBV7-2 and TRBJ2-7, with D possibly TRBD2 on 5 matching bases. Germline V gene lookup returns CDR1 SGHTA and CDR2 FQGNSA. The ends were cut back, 7 bases at V and 4 bases at J, with 17 bases in the middle. This CDR3 has 14 amino acids.

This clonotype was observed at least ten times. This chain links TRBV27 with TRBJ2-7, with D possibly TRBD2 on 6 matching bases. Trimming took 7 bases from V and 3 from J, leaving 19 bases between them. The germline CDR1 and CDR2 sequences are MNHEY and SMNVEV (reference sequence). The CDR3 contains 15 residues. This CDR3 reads CASIHPGDGSYEQYF. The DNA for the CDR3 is TGTGCCAGCATCCACCCGGGTGACGGGAGCTACGAGCAGTACTTC.

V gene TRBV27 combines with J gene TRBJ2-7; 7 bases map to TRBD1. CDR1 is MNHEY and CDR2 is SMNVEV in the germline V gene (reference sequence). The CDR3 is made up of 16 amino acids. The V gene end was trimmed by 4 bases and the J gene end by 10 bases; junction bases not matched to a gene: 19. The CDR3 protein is CASSSHGTVGGRIQYF. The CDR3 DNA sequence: TGTGCCAGCAGTTCCCATGGGACAGTGGGTGGAAGGATACAGTACTTC.

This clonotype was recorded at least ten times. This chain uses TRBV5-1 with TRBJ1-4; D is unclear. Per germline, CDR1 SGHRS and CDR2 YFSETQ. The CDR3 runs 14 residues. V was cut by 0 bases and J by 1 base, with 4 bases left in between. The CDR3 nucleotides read TGCGCCAGCAGCTTGGCCGGAACTAATGAAAAACTGTTTTTT. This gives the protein CASSLAGTNEKLFF.

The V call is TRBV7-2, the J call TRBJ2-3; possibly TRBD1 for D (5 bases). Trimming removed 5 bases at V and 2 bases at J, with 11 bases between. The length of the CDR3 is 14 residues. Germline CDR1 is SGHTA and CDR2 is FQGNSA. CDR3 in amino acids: CASSPGHTTDTQYF. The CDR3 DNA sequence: TGTGCCAGCAGCCCAGGACACACCACAGATACGCAGTATTTT.

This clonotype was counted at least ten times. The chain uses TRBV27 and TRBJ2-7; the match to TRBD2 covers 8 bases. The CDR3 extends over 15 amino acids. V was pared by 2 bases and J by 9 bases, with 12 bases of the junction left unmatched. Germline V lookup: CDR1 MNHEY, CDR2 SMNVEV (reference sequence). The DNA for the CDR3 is TGTGCCAGCAGTTTAACCATTAGCGGGAAAACGGGGCAGTACTTC. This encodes CASSLTISGKTGQYF.

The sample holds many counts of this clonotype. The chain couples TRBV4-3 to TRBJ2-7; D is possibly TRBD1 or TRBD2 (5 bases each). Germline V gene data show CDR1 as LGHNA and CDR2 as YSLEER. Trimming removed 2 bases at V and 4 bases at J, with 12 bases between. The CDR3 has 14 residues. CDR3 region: CASSQYQGAYEQYF. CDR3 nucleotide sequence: TGCGCCAGCAGCCAATATCAGGGAGCGTACGAGCAGTACTTC.

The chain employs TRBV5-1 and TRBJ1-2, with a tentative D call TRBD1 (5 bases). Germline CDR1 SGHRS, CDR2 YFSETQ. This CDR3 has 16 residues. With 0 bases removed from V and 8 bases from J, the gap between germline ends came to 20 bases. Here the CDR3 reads CASSLGGGRPPGGYTF. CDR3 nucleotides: TGCGCCAGCAGCTTGGGGGGCGGCAGGCCCCCTGGGGGCTACACCTTC.

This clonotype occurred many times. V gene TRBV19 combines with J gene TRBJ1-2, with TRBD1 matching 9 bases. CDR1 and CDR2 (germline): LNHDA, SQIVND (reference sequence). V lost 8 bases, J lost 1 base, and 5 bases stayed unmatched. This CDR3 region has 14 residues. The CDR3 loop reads CASSVDRGNYGYTF. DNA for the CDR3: TGTGCCAGTTCGGTGGACAGGGGTAACTATGGCTACACCTTC.

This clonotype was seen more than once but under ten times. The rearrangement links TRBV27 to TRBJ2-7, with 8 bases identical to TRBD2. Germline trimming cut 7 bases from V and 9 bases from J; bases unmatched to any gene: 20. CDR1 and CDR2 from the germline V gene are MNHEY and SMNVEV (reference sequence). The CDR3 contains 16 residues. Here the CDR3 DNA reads TGTGCCAGCACCCCCCTCGGGGGGGGGACTCTGAACGTGCAGTACTTC. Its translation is CASTPLGGGTLNVQYF.

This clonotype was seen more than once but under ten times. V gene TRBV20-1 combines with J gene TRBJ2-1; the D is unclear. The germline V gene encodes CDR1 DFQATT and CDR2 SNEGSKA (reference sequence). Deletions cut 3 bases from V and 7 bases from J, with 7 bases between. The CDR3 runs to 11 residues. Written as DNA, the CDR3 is TGCAGTGCTAGTTTCGGGAATGAGCAGTTCTTC. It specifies CSASFGNEQFF.

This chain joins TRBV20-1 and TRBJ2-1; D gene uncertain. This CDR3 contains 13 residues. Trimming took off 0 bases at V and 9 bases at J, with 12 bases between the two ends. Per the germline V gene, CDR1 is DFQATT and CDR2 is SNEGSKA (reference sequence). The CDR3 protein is CSAREGSRGEQFF. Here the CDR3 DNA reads TGCAGTGCTAGAGAGGGCAGCCGAGGTGAGCAGTTCTTC.

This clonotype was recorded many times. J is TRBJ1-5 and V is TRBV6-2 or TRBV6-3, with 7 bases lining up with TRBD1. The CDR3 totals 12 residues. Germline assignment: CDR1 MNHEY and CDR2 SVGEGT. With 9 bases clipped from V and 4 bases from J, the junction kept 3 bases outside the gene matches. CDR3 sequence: CASKQGNQPQHF. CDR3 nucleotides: TGTGCCAGTAAACAGGGGAATCAGCCCCAGCATTTT.

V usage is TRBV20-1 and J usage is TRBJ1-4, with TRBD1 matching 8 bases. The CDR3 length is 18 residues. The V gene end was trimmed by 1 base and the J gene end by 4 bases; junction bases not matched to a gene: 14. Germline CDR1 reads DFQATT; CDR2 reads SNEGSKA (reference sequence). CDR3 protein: CSARGLDRVGRNNEKLFF. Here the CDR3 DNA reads TGCAGTGCTAGAGGGCTGGACAGGGTCGGTAGGAATAATGAAAAACTGTTTTTT.

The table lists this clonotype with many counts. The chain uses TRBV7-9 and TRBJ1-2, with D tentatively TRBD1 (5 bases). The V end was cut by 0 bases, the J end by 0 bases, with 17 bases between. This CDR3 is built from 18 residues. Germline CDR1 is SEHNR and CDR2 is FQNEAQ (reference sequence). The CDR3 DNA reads TGTGCCAGCAGCTTAGCGGGCAGGGCCGCTATTACTAACTATGGCTACACCTTC. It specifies CASSLAGRAAITNYGYTF. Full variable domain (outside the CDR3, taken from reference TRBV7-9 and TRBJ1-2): DTGVSQNPRHKITKRGQNVTFRCDPISEHNRLYWYRQTLGQGPEFLTYFQNEAQLEKSRLLSDRFSAERPKGSFSTLEIQRTEQGDSAMYLCASSLAGRAAITNYGYTFGSGTRLTVV.

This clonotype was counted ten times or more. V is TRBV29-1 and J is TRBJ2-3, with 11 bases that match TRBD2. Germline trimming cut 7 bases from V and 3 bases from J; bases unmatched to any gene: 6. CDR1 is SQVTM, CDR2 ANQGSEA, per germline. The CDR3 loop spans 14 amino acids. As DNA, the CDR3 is TGCAGCGGTTCCGGGACTAGCGGAACAGATACGCAGTATTTT. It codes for CSGSGTSGTDTQYF.

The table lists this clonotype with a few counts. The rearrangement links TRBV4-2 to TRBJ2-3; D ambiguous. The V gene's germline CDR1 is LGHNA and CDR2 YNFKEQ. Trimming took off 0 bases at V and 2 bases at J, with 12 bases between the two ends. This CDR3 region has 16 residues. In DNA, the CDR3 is TGTGCCAGCAGCCAAGATAATATACAACCCACAGATACGCAGTATTTT. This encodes CASSQDNIQPTDTQYF.

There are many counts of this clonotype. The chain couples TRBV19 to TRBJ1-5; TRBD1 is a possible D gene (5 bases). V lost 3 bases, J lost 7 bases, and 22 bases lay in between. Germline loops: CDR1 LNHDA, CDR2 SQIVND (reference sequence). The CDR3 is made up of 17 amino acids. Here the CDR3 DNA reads TGTGCCAGTAGTATGGGGGAGCCGGTCTCAACGGGGCAGCCCCAGCATTTT. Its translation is CASSMGEPVSTGQPQHF.

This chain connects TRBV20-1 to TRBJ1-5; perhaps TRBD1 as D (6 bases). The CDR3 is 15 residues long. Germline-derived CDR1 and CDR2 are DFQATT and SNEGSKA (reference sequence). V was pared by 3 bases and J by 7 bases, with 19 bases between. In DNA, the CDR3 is TGCAGTGCTAGCTGGGACATAATGCTCCAACAGCCCCAGCATTTT. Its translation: CSASWDIMLQQPQHF.

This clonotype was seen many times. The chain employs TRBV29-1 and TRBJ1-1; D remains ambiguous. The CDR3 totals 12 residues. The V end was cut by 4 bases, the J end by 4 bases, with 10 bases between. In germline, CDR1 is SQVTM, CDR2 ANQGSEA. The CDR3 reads CSVGGRGTEAFF. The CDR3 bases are TGCAGCGTTGGTGGTCGGGGCACTGAAGCTTTCTTT.

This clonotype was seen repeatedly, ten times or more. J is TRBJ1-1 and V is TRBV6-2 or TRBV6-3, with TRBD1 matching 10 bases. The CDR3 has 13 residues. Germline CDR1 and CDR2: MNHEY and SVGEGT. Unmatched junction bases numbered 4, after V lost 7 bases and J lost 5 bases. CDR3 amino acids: CASTRTGGTEAFF. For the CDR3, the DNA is TGTGCCAGCACCCGGACAGGGGGGACTGAAGCTTTCTTT.

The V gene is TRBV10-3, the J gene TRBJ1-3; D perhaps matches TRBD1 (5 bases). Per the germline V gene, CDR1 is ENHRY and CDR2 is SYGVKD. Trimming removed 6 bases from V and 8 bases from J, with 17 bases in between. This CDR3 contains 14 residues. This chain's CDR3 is CAIREAGLADTIYF. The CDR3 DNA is TGTGCCATCAGGGAAGCGGGACTAGCGGACACCATATATTTT.

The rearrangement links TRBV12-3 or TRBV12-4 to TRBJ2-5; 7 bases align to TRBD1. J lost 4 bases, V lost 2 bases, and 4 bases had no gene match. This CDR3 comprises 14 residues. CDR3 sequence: CASSLITGAETQYF. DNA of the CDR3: TGTGCCAGCAGTTTAATAACAGGGGCAGAGACCCAGTACTTC.

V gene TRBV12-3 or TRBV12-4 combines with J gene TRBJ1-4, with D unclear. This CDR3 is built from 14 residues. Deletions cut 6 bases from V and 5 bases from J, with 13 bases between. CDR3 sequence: CASSPPRENEKLFF. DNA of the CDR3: TGTGCCAGCAGCCCACCCCGGGAAAATGAAAAACTGTTTTTT.